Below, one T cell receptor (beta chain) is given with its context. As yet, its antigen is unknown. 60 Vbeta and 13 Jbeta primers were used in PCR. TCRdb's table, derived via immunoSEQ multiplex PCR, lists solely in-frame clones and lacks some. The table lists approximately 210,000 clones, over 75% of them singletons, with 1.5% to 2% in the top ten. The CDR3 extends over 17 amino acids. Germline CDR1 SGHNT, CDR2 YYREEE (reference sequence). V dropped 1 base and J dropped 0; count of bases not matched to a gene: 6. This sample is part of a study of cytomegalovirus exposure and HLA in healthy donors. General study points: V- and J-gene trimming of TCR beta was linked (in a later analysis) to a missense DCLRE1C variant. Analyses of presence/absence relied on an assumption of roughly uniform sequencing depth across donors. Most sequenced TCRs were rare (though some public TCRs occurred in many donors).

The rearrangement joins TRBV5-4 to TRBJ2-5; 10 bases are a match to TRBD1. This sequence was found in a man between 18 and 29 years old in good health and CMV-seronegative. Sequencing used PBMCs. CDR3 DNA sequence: TGTGCCAGCAGCTTGAGCCGGGACAGGGGAAACCAAGAGACCCAGTACTTC. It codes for CASSLSRDRGNQETQYF. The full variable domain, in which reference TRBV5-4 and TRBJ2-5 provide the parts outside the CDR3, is ETGVTQSPTHLIKTRGQQVTLRCSSQSGHNTVSWYQQALGQGPQFIFQYYREEENGRGNFPPRFSGLQFPNYSSELNVNALELDDSALYLCASSLSRDRGNQETQYFGPGTRLLVL.